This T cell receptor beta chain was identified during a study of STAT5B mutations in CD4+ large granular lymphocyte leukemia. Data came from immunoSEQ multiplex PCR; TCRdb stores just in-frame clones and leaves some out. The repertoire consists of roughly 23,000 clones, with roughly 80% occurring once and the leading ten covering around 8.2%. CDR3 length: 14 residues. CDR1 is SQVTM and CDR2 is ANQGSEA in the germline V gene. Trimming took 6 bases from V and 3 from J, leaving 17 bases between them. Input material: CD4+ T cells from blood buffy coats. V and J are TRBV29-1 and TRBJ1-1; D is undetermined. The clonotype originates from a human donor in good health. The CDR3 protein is CSVGGTFGDTEAFF. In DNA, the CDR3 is TGCAGCGTGGGCGGTACATTCGGTGACACTGAAGCTTTCTTT.